This entry concerns a single T cell receptor beta chain. This entry comes from a study of CD8 T cells in Susac syndrome. The RNA input was roughly 0.45 to 1 ug, and it was reverse transcribed with random hexamers. An immunoSEQ multiplex PCR generated amplified TCR beta CDR3 products spanning 54 Vbeta and 13 Jbeta. TCRdb re-called the immunoSEQ multiplex PCR reads with MiXCR, one entry per CDR3 protein. The data show roughly 400,000 distinct CDR3 sequences, with approximately 89% seen just once and around 0.12% held by the top ten. TCR beta sequencing was performed on blood CD8+ and CD4+ T cells. The multiple sclerosis controls consisted of treatment-naive patients with relapsing-remitting disease, either stable or active. Negative isolation yielded CD4+ and CD8+ T cells, and FACS enriched TEMRA cells. V lost 3 bases and J lost 2, with 13 bases in between. The length of the CDR3 is 15 residues. Germline V lookup: CDR1 SEHNR, CDR2 FQNEAQ (reference sequence).

Material for sequencing was CD8+ T cells from PBMCs. The sequence was collected from a human donor with multiple sclerosis. This chain joins TRBV7-9 and TRBJ2-5, with a possible D match to TRBD1 (6 bases). CDR3 amino acids: CASSLGQTAQETQYF. The CDR3 DNA follows: TGTGCCAGCAGCTTGGGACAAACGGCACAAGAGACCCAGTACTTC. Variable domain in full (rest from reference TRBV7-9 and TRBJ2-5): DTGVSQNPRHKITKRGQNVTFRCDPISEHNRLYWYRQTLGQGPEFLTYFQNEAQLEKSRLLSDRFSAERPKGSFSTLEIQRTEQGDSAMYLCASSLGQTAQETQYFGPGTRLLVL.